This T cell receptor beta chain stems from a study of Graves' ophthalmopathy and Graves' hyperthyroidism. The CDR3 totals 14 residues. CDR1 is MNHNS and CDR2 is SASEGT in the germline V gene. V dropped 6 bases and J dropped 6 bases, with 17 bases sitting between them. Study findings and constraints: The 13-signature model separated ophthalmopathy from stable hyperthyroidism at around 90% sensitivity and almost 83% specificity.

This clonotype has a count of ten or more. The antigen remains unidentified. Pregnancy or lactation, uncontrolled infections and other autoimmune diseases were grounds for excluding patients. Amplification of TCR beta CDR3 regions used RNA transcripts. First-round RT-PCR used HTBI primers; second-round multiplex PCR followed. TCRdb re-analysed the multiplex PCR reads in MiXCR, keeping a single row per CDR3 protein. The table records about 480,000 distinct CDR3 sequences, 14% of them present only once. The origin of this receptor is a woman in her twenties or thirties with Graves' ophthalmopathy. The V and J genes are TRBV6-1 and TRBJ2-5; D is possibly TRBD1 (5 bases). The sequenced material came from blood. The CDR3 reads CASRESRVLKTQYF. CDR3 DNA sequence: TGTGCCAGCAGGGAATCCAGGGTGTTGAAGACCCAGTACTTC.